This T cell receptor beta chain was recovered during a study of radiation and T cells in renal cell carcinoma. The sample holds one count of this clone. Antigen specificity is unknown. Time point: blood 2 weeks post-SBRT. Regarding treatment: 15 Gy SBRT to primary tumor, nephrectomy 4 weeks later. The CDR3 runs 19 residues. Germline V lookup: CDR1 SGHVS, CDR2 FQNEAQ. Germline trimming cut 1 base from V and 6 bases from J; bases unmatched to any gene: 16. TCRdb's copy holds only in-frame clones and misses some; the assay was immunoSEQ multiplex PCR. The top ten hold 5.5% to 7.5% of the sample, which has around 75,000 clones, roughly 87% seen once. Findings and caveats of the study: In blood, top tumor clones expanded by 2 weeks, shrinking by 4.

The sequences come from blood, collected from a patient whose treatment included radiotherapy and nephrectomy. This TCR was sampled from a man aged 60 to 75 with renal cell carcinoma. V gene TRBV7-8 combines with J gene TRBJ2-1; the match to TRBD2 covers 9 bases. CDR3 loop: CASSLVVGMAGGSVNEQFF. CDR3 sequence (DNA): TGTGCCAGCAGCTTAGTCGTCGGAATGGCGGGAGGGTCAGTCAATGAGCAGTTCTTC.